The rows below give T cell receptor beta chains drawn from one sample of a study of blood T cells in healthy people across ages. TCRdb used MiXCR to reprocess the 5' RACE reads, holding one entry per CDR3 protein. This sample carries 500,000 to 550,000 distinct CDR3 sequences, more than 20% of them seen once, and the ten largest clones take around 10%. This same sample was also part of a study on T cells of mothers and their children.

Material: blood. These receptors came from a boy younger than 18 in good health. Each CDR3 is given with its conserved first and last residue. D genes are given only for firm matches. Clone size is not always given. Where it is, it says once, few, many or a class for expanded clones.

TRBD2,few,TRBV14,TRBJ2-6,CASSQWGGISGANVLTF,TGTGCCAGCAGCCAATGGGGGGGAATCTCTGGGGCCAACGTCCTGACTTTC
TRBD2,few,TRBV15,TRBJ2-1,CATSRPSSGAIIYNEQFF,TGTGCCACCAGCAGACCATCTAGCGGAGCGATTATCTACAATGAGCAGTTCTTC
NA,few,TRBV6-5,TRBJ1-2,CASSYDSNYGYTF,TGTGCCAGCAGTTATGACTCTAACTATGGCTACACCTTC
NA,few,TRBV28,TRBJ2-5,CASTPLGKVRETQYF,TGTGCCAGCACCCCCCTGGGGAAGGTCAGGGAGACCCAGTACTTC
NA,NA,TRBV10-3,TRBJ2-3,CAISMATDTQYF,TGTGCCATCAGCATGGCGACAGATACGCAGTATTTT
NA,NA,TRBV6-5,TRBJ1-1,CASSYSTEGSVPRAFF,TGTGCCAGCAGTTACTCGACGGAAGGGTCCGTGCCTCGGGCTTTCTTT
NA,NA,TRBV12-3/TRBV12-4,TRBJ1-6,CASSLRSPLHF,TGTGCCAGCAGTTTACGTTCACCCCTCCACTTT
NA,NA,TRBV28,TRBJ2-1,CATRTPGGYNEQFF,TGTGCCACCCGCACTCCGGGTGGCTACAATGAGCAGTTCTTC
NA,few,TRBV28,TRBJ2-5,CASSPRAGTYLEQYF,TGTGCCAGCAGTCCCCGGGCGGGAACCTACTTGGAGCAGTACTTC
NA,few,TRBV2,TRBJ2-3,CASRVLLGDTQYF,TGTGCCAGCAGAGTGTTACTTGGGGATACGCAGTATTTT
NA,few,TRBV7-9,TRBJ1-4,CASSADRSTNEKLFF,TGTGCCAGCAGCGCCGACAGATCAACTAATGAAAAACTGTTTTTT
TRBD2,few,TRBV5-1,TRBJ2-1,CASSLKSLAGAYNEQFF,TGCGCCAGCAGCCTGAAATCTTTAGCGGGGGCCTACAATGAGCAGTTCTTC
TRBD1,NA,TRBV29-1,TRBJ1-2,CSVGQGGSGFHGYTF,TGCAGCGTCGGACAGGGGGGTTCTGGGTTCCACGGCTACACCTTC
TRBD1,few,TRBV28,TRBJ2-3,CASLPGGTDTQYF,TGTGCCAGCCTTCCAGGGGGTACAGATACGCAGTATTTT
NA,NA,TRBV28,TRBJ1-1,CASRPRRGSINTEAFF,TGTGCCAGCCGTCCGAGGAGAGGGTCGATTAACACTGAAGCTTTCTTT
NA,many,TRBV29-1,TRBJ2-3,CSVVSTDTQYF,TGCAGCGTTGTCAGCACAGATACGCAGTATTTT
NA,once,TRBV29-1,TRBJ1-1,CSAGGWGAEAFF,TGCAGCGCCGGGGGCTGGGGGGCTGAAGCTTTCTTT
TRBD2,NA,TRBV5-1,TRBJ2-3,CASSLSVSSGGTDTQYF,TGCGCCAGCAGCTTGAGTGTTTCTAGCGGGGGCACAGATACGCAGTATTTT
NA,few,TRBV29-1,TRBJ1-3,CSVWTAGNTVYF,TGCAGCGTTTGGACTGCTGGAAACACCGTATATTTT
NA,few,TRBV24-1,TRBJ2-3,CATSDFPRGDTQYF,TGTGCCACCAGTGATTTTCCAAGGGGGGATACGCAGTATTTT
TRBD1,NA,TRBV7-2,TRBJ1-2,CASSAAKDRVGYGYTF,TGTGCCAGCAGCGCCGCCAAGGACAGGGTTGGCTATGGCTACACCTTC
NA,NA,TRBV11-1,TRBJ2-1,CASSLYRELNEQFF,TGTGCCAGCAGCTTATACAGAGAACTCAATGAGCAGTTCTTC
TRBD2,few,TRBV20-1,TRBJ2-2,CSAFLTTSGGNTGELFF,TGCAGTGCTTTTCTAACTACTAGCGGGGGGAACACCGGGGAGCTGTTTTTT
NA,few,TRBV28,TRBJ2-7,CASSLRAPAHEQYF,TGTGCCAGCAGTTTGCGAGCTCCCGCCCACGAGCAATACTTC
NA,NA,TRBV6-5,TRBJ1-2,CASSDPPGQNYGYTF,TGTGCCAGCAGCGACCCTCCGGGACAAAACTATGGCTACACCTTC
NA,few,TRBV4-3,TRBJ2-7,CASSQATGTVSYEQYF,TGCGCCAGCAGCCAAGCCACCGGGACGGTATCCTACGAGCAGTACTTC
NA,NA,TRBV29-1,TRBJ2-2,CSVAGLYAGELFF,TGCAGCGTTGCTGGATTGTACGCCGGGGAGCTGTTTTTT
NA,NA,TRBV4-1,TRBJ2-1,CASSQDRKTLF,TGCGCCAGCAGCCAAGATAGGAAGACACTCTTC
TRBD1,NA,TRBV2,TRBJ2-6,CASSEWVIQGDSSGANVLTF,TGTGCCAGCAGTGAATGGGTGATTCAGGGGGACAGCTCTGGGGCCAACGTCCTGACTTTC
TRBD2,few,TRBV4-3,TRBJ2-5,CASSQDWAGGDETQYF,TGCGCCAGCAGCCAAGATTGGGCGGGGGGAGACGAGACCCAGTACTTC
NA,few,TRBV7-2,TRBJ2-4,CASSLDSVAKNIQYF,TGTGCCAGCAGCCTAGACAGCGTAGCCAAAAACATTCAGTACTTC
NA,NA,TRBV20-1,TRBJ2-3,CSARDRDAWGTDTQYF,TGCAGTGCTAGGGACCGGGACGCATGGGGCACAGATACGCAGTATTTT
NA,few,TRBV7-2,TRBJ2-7,CASSLRSDEQYF,TGTGCCAGCAGCTTACGCTCGGACGAGCAGTACTTC
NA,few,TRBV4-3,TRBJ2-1,CASSQDTHGSTNEQFF,TGCGCCAGCAGCCAAGATACCCACGGGAGTACCAATGAGCAGTTCTTC
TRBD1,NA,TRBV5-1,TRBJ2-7,CASSLRDRRDEQYF,TGCGCCAGCAGCCTGAGGGACAGGAGAGACGAGCAGTACTTC
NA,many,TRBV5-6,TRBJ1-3,CASSLRPNSGNTIYF,TGTGCCAGCAGCTTGAGACCAAACTCTGGAAACACCATATATTTT
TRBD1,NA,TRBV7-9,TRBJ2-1,CASPGTGVYNEQFF,TGTGCCAGCCCCGGGACAGGGGTGTACAATGAGCAGTTCTTC
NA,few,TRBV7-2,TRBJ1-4,CASSFRVGGNEKLFF,TGTGCCAGCAGCTTCCGGGTTGGGGGTAATGAAAAACTGTTTTTT
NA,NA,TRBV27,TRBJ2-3,CASSSWGVADTQYF,TGTGCCAGCAGTTCCTGGGGGGTTGCAGATACGCAGTATTTT
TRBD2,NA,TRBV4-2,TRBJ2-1,CASSQDAELAGDNEQFF,TGTGCCAGCAGCCAAGATGCCGAACTAGCGGGAGACAATGAGCAGTTCTTC